Sequencing of this T cell receptor (beta chain) was carried out in a study of blood T cell repertoires in COVID-19. Measured with immunoSEQ multiplex PCR; TCRdb has only the in-frame clones, and not every one. The profile shows about 250,000 clones, more than 65% of them singletons. The length of the CDR3 is 14 residues. J gave up 2 bases and V 0 bases, and 1 base lay outside the gene matches. Germline V lookup: CDR1 SGDLS, CDR2 YYNGEE. Patients in Seattle were enrolled during active infection, then followed longitudinally. This sequence was found in a person aged 70 to 85 with COVID-19, enrolled during active disease. Sequences were obtained from peripheral blood. The J gene is TRBJ1-2, the V gene TRBV9, with 7 nucleotides matching TRBD1. CDR3 region: CASSVAGQNYGYTF. For the CDR3, the DNA is TGTGCCAGCAGCGTAGCGGGACAGAACTATGGCTACACCTTC.